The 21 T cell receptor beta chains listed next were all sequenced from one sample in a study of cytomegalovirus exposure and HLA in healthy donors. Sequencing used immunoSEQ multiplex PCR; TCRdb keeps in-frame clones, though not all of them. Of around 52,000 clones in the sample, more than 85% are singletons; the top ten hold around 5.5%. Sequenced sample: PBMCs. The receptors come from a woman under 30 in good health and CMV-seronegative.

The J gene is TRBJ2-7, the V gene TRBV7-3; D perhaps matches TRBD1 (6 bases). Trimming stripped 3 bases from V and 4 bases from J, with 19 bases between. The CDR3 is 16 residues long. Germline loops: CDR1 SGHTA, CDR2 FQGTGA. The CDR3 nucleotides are TGTGCCAGCAGCTTTCGCCGGGACACCGACTGGTACGAGCAGTACTTC. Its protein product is CASSFRRDTDWYEQYF.

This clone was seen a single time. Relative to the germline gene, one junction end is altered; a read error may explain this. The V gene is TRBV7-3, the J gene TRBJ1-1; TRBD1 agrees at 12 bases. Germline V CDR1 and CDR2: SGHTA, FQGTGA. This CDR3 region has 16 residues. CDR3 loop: CASSSAGGTGGSGMLF. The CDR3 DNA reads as TGTGCCAGCAGCTCCGCCGGTGGGACAGGGGGCTCGGGTATGCTCTTT.

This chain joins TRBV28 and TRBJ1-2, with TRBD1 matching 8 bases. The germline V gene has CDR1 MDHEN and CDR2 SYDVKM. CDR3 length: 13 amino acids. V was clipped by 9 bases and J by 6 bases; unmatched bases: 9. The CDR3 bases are TGTGCCAGTGCAGGGGGCGCGATAGATGGCTACACCTTC. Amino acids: CASAGGAIDGYTF.

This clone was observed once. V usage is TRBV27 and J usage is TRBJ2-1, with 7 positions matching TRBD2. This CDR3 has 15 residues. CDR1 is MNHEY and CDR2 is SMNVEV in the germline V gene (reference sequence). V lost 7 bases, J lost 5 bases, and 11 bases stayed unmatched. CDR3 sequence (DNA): TGTGCCAGCATCAAGGGGCCTCTAGCGGACAATGAGCAGTTCTTC. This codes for CASIKGPLADNEQFF.

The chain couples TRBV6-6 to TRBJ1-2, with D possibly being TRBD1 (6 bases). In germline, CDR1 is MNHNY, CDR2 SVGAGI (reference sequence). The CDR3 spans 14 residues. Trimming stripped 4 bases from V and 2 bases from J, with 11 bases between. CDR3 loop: CASSFRTANYGYTF. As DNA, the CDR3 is TGTGCCAGCAGTTTCAGGACAGCAAACTATGGCTACACCTTC.

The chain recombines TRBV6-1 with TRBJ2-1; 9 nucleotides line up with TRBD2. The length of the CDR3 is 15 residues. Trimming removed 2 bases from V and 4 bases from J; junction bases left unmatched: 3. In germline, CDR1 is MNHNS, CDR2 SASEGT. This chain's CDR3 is CASSESSGGYNEQFF. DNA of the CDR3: TGTGCCAGCAGTGAATCCAGCGGGGGGTACAATGAGCAGTTCTTC.

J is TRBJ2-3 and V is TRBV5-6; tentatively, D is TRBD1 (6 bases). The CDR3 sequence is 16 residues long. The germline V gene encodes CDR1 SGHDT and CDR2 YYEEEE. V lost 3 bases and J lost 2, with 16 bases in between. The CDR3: CASSSKPGHYTDTQYF. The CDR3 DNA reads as TGTGCCAGCAGCTCGAAACCGGGACACTACACAGATACGCAGTATTTT.

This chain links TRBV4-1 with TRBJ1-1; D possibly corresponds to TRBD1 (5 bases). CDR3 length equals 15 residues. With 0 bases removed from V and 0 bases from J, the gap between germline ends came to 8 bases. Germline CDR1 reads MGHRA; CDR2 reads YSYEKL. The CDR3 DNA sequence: TGCGCCAGCAGCCAAGAGGCAGGGTTGAACACTGAAGCTTTCTTT. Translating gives CASSQEAGLNTEAFF.

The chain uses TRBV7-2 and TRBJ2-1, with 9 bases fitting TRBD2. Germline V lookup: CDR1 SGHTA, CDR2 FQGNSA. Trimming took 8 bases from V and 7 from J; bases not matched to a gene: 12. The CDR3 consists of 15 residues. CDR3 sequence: CASRTKAGGRNEQFF. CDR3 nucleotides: TGTGCCAGCCGAACAAAAGCGGGAGGACGAAATGAGCAGTTCTTC.

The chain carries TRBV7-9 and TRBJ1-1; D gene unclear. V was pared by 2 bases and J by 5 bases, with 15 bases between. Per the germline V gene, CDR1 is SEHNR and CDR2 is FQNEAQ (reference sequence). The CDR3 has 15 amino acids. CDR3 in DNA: TGTGCCAGCAGCTTATTTACCCAGGCGGGGACTGAAGCTTTCTTT. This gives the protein CASSLFTQAGTEAFF.

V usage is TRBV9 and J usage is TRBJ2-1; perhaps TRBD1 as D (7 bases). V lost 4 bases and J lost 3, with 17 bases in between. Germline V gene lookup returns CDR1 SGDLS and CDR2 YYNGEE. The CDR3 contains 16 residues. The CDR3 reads CASSPPAGGSYNEQFF. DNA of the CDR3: TGTGCCAGCAGCCCACCCGCAGGGGGGAGCTACAATGAGCAGTTCTTC.

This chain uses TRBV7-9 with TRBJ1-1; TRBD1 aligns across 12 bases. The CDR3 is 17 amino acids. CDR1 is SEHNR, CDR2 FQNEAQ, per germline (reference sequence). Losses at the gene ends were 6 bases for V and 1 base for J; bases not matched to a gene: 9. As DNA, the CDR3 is TGTGCCAGCAGACCGCCGTGGGGACAGGGGGCGAACACTGAAGCTTTCTTT. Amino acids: CASRPPWGQGANTEAFF.

The CDR3 sequence is CASSLMNPGTEAFF. The DNA of the CDR3 is TGTGCCAGCAGCTTAATGAACCCGGGTACAGAAGCTTTCTTT. V gene TRBV11-2 combines with J gene TRBJ1-1; D unclear. V lost 2 bases and J 8 bases, leaving 15 bases between the germline ends. Looked up from germline, CDR1 is SGHAT and CDR2 is FQNNGV. CDR3 length: 14 amino acids. Full variable domain (rest looked up from reference TRBV11-2 and TRBJ1-1): EAGVAQSPRYKIIEKRQSVAFWCNPISGHATLYWYQQILGQGPKLLIQFQNNGVVDDSQLPKDRFSAERLKGVDSTLKIQPAKLEDSAVYLCASSLMNPGTEAFFGQGTRLTVV.

The CDR3 DNA is TGTGCCAGCAGTAGGCAGGCACCCGATACGCAGTATTTT. It yields the protein CASSRQAPDTQYF. V usage is TRBV11-3 and J usage is TRBJ2-3; D uncertain. This CDR3 is 13 amino acids long. Per germline, CDR1 SGHNT and CDR2 YENEEA. V was trimmed by 6 bases and J by 6 bases, leaving 13 bases between them.

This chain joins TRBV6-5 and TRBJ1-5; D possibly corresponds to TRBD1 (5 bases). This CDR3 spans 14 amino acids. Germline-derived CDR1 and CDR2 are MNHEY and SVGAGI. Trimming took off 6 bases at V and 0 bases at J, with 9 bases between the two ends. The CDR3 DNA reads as TGTGCCAGCAGAAAGGGGTATAGCAATCAGCCCCAGCATTTT. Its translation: CASRKGYSNQPQHF.

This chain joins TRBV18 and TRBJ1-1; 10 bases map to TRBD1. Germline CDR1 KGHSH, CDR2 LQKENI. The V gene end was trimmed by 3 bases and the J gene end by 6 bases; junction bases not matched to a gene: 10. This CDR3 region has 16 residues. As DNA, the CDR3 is TGTGCCAGCTCACCCATTCTTTCAGGACAGGGGGCTGAAGCTTTCTTT. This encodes CASSPILSGQGAEAFF.

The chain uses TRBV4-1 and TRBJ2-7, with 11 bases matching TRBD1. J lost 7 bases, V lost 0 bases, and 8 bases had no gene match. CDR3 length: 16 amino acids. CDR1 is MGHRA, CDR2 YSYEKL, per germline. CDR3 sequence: CASSQDLGTGGREQYF. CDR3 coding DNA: TGCGCCAGCAGCCAAGATTTGGGGACAGGGGGAAGGGAGCAGTACTTC.

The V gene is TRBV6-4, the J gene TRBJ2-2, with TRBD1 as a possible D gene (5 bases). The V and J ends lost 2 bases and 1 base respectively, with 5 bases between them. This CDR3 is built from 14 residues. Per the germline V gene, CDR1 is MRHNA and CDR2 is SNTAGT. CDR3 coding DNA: TGTGCCAGCAGTGACGGACAGAACACCGGGGAGCTGTTTTTT. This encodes CASSDGQNTGELFF.

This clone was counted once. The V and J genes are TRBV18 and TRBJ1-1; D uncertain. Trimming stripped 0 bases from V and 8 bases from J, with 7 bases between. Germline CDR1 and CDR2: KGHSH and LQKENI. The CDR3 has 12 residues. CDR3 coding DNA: TGTGCCAGCTCACCACCGGGCCAGGAAGCTTTCTTT. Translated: CASSPPGQEAFF.

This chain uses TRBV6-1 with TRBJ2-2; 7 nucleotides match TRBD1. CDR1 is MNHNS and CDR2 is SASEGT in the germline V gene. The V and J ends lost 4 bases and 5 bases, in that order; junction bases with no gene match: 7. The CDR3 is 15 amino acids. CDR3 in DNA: TGTGCCAGCAGTGCCCGGACAGGTTCGACCGGGGAGCTGTTTTTT. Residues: CASSARTGSTGELFF.

The CDR3 loop is CASSPTAGGNNEQFF. CDR3 nucleotides: TGTGCCAGCTCACCAACAGCGGGAGGGAACAATGAGCAGTTCTTC. The chain couples TRBV18 to TRBJ2-1; 10 nucleotides align to TRBD2. J gave up 5 bases and V 2 bases, and 3 bases lay outside the gene matches. The CDR3 sequence is 15 residues long. Looked up from germline, CDR1 is KGHSH and CDR2 is LQKENI.